This T cell receptor (beta chain) was captured by sequencing in a study of CD8 T cells in Susac syndrome. RNA totalling roughly 0.5 to 1 ug underwent reverse transcription with random hexamers. immunoSEQ multiplex PCR amplified TCR beta CDR3 across 54 Vbeta, 13 Jbeta. One entry per CDR3 protein, called by TCRdb with MiXCR from the immunoSEQ multiplex PCR reads. The table lists about 130,000 distinct CDR3 sequences, about 95% of them singletons. This CDR3 spans 18 amino acids. V lost 5 bases and J lost 3; bases outside the gene matches: 13. Germline values: CDR1 MDHEN, CDR2 SYDVKM. The clonotype originates from a human donor with Susac syndrome. Source material: CD8+ T cells from PBMCs. The chain carries TRBV28 and TRBJ2-3; 11 bases agree with TRBD2. As DNA, the CDR3 is TGTGCCAGCAGTCCGATAGCGGGAGGGCCGCGGTATACAGATACGCAGTATTTT. Translating it yields CASSPIAGGPRYTDTQYF.